This TCR beta chain was retrieved from a study of T-cell reconstitution after alpha-beta-depleted transplantation in children (dated by TCRdb to 2016 to 2018). As for the study more broadly: Using TCR repertoire profiling, the study quantitatively followed how T-cell immune reconstitution unfolded in children after TCRalphabeta/CD19-depleted allogeneic hematopoietic cell transplantation.

The germline ends are 15 bases apart after V is trimmed by 3 bases and J by 0 bases. The germline V gene specifies KGHSH as CDR1 and LQKENI as CDR2. The CDR3 contains 16 residues, cysteine and phenylalanine counted. The CDR3 DNA has 48 bases and is translated from base 1. Notes on this clonotype: Its antigen is unknown. No base qualities exist here, and no much larger clone lies one base off it.

The library was produced with PCR. TCRdb shows the sequencer as Illumina HiSeq 2500. Molecular barcoding was employed in the preparation of TCR libraries, with unique molecular identifiers being used to normalize TCRbeta repertoire quantification. The public reads were reprocessed in TCRdb via fastp at Q25 and MiXCR, keeping in-frame beta chains. Records with the same CDR3 protein are collapsed into one entry carrying the most frequent genes and DNA. Recorded for this sample are about 610,000 distinct CDR3 sequences; 10% to 13% of them occurred a single time. The leading ten clones occupy less than 5% of the sample.

The TCR originated in a human donor who donated a stem cell graft to a child with acute myeloid leukemia. The specimen comprised PBMCs from the stem cell graft donor, sampled from the stem cell graft. The chain is assembled from TRBV18 and TRBJ2-7; the D gene is tentatively TRBD1 or TRBD2, each matching 6 bases. The CDR3 is CASSPFGGDFSYEQYF. In nucleotide form, the sequence is TGTGCCAGCTCACCCTTCGGGGGCGATTTCTCCTACGAGCAGTACTTC.